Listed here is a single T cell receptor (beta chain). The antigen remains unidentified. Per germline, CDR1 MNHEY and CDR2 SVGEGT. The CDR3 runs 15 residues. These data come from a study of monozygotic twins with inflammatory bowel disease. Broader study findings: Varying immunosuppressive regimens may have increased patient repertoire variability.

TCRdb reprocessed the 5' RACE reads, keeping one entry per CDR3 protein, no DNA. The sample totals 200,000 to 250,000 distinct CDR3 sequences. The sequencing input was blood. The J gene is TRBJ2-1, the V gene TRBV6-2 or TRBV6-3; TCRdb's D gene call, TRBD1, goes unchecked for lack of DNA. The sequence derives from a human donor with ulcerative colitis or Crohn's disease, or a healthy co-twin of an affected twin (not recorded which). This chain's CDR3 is CASRTTGGAYNEQFF.